These 22 T cell receptor beta chains came from one sample sequenced in a study of blood T cells in healthy people across ages. Primers used in a second PCR of roughly 7 to 11 cycles were a sample-barcoded 5' primer and a J-beta primer mix. TCRdb re-called the 5' RACE reads through MiXCR, storing one row per CDR3 protein. This table has around 620,000 distinct CDR3 sequences, approximately 30% appearing once. Sequencing input: blood. The receptor source for this set is a woman in her seventies in good health.

J is TRBJ2-1 and V is TRBV20-1; 9 bases match TRBD2. The CDR3 is made up of 14 amino acids. The V gene end was trimmed by 1 base and the J gene end by 9 bases; junction bases not matched to a gene: 7. Per the germline V gene, CDR1 is DFQATT and CDR2 is SNEGSKA (reference sequence). The CDR3 DNA reads TGCAGTGCTAGAGTGGCTAGCGGGGATGGTGAGCAGTTCTTC. It translates to CSARVASGDGEQFF.

This clonotype has more than one count but fewer than ten. The rearrangement joins TRBV20-1 to TRBJ1-6; D unresolved. The V gene lost 3 bases and the J gene lost 8 bases, with 20 bases spanning the gap. This CDR3 spans 16 amino acids. The germline gives CDR1 DFQATT, CDR2 SNEGSKA (reference sequence). The CDR3 bases are TGCAGTGCTAGGGCCTCGCCAATAGGGTATTATTCACCCCTCCACTTT. Residues: CSARASPIGYYSPLHF.

The chain has TRBV6-2 or TRBV6-3 and TRBJ2-5; 10 positions agree with TRBD2. Germline values: CDR1 MNHEY, CDR2 SVGEGT. V shed 5 bases and J 7 bases; nucleotides not matched to a gene: 10. This CDR3 spans 15 amino acids. The CDR3 DNA sequence: TGTGCCAGCAGTCCCCGGACTAGCGGTTCGGGGACCCAGTACTTC. Translation gives CASSPRTSGSGTQYF.

This clonotype was recorded a few times. This rearrangement joins TRBV7-3 to TRBJ2-3, with 9 nucleotides matching TRBD1. In germline, CDR1 is SGHTA, CDR2 FQGTGA. Trimming at V came to 5 bases and at J to 4 bases, leaving 4 bases not matched to a gene. This CDR3 contains 14 residues. This CDR3 reads CASSATGGSDTQYF. Here the CDR3 DNA reads TGTGCCAGCAGCGCGACAGGGGGTTCAGATACGCAGTATTTT.

This clonotype was picked up a small number of times. V gene TRBV11-1 combines with J gene TRBJ2-7; 7 positions match TRBD2. This CDR3 is 15 amino acids long. V lost 2 bases to trimming and J lost 2 bases; unmatched junction nucleotides: 6. Germline lookup yields CDR1 SGHAT and CDR2 FQDESV (reference sequence). CDR3 in DNA: TGTGCCAGCAGCTTACGCGGGGGAAAGACCTACGAGCAGTACTTC. This gives the protein CASSLRGGKTYEQYF.

The CDR3 sequence is CASSLSAGSGNTIYF. CDR3 bases: TGTGCCAGCAGCTTATCGGCCGGCTCTGGAAACACCATATATTTT. The chain has TRBV7-2 and TRBJ1-3; D unclear. V lost 2 bases and J 0 bases, leaving 8 bases between the germline ends. Germline lookup yields CDR1 SGHTA and CDR2 FQGNSA. The CDR3 sequence is 15 residues long.

The genes are TRBV27 and TRBJ2-2; TRBD1 is a possible D gene (5 bases). The CDR3 spans 13 residues. Trimming pared 6 bases from V and 9 bases from J, leaving 14 bases between. Germline CDR1 is MNHEY and CDR2 is SMNVEV (reference sequence). The CDR3 is CASSPSWGRELFF. Written as DNA, the CDR3 is TGTGCCAGCAGCCCCAGCTGGGGCCGGGAGCTGTTTTTT.

This chain links TRBV19 with TRBJ2-5; D is ambiguous. The length of the CDR3 is 13 residues. The V gene lost 3 bases and the J gene lost 7 bases, with 12 bases spanning the gap. Germline assignment: CDR1 LNHDA and CDR2 SQIVND (reference sequence). The CDR3 nucleotides read TGTGCCAGTAGTATTTCTACGGGTGGGACCCAGTACTTC. It codes for CASSISTGGTQYF. The full variable domain, rest sourced from reference TRBV19 and TRBJ2-5, is DGGITQSPKYLFRKEGQNVTLSCEQNLNHDAMYWYRQDPGQGLRLIYYSQIVNDFQKGDIAEGYSVSREKKESFPLTVTSAQKNPTAFYLCASSISTGGTQYFGPGTRLLVL.

This clonotype was seen a few times. An end of the junction differs from the germline gene, which may be a read error. The chain has TRBV5-5 and TRBJ2-7; TRBD1 is a possible D gene (7 bases). Germline-derived CDR1 and CDR2 are SGHKS and YYEKEE (reference sequence). CDR3 length equals 12 residues. CDR3 bases: TGTGCCAGCAGCTTATATGCCAGGGGGGAGTTCTTC. Its protein product is CASSLYARGEFF.

The rearrangement links TRBV10-3 to TRBJ1-2; no clear D. This CDR3 region has 14 residues. Trimming shortened V by 4 bases and J by 2 bases, and 11 bases separated the two germline ends. CDR1 is ENHRY and CDR2 is SYGVKD in the germline V gene. The CDR3 here is CAISGGTLNYGYTF. The CDR3 nucleotides are TGTGCCATCAGTGGGGGAACCCTAAACTATGGCTACACCTTC.

This clonotype was found a few times. J is TRBJ1-5 and V is TRBV20-1; D not resolved. Germline CDR1 is DFQATT and CDR2 is SNEGSKA (reference sequence). V gave up 1 base and J gave up 1 base, with 11 bases separating them. The CDR3 is 15 amino acids. CDR3 residues: CSARGGGNSNQPQHF. CDR3 bases: TGCAGTGCTAGAGGGGGAGGGAACAGCAATCAGCCCCAGCATTTT.

This chain links TRBV5-6 with TRBJ1-6; D gene ambiguous. The CDR3 contains 17 residues. V gave up 2 bases and J gave up 3 bases, with 15 bases separating them. CDR1 and CDR2 from the germline V gene are SGHDT and YYEEEE. CDR3 protein: CASSFGRGGLYNSPLHF. In nucleotides, the CDR3 is TGTGCCAGCAGCTTTGGACGGGGAGGCCTCTATAATTCACCCCTCCACTTT.

This clonotype was observed a few times. J is TRBJ2-1 and V is TRBV14; 8 positions agree with TRBD1. The germline V gene encodes CDR1 SGHDN and CDR2 FVKESK. Germline trimming cut 4 bases from V and 8 bases from J; bases unmatched to any gene: 10. The CDR3 has 15 amino acids. The CDR3 DNA follows: TGTGCCAGCAGCCCTCTGGGCAGGGGGCAAGATGAGCAGTTCTTC. It codes for CASSPLGRGQDEQFF.

The genes are TRBV6-1 and TRBJ2-7; 10 nucleotides agree with TRBD2. The germline CDR1 and CDR2 sequences are MNHNS and SASEGT. V shed 8 bases and J 3 bases; nucleotides not matched to a gene: 7. This CDR3 is 14 amino acids long. CDR3 sequence: CASGETSGLYEQYF. The DNA for the CDR3 is TGTGCCAGCGGGGAGACTAGCGGGCTCTACGAGCAGTACTTC.

The genes are TRBV5-1 and TRBJ1-1; maybe TRBD1 (5 bases). CDR3 length equals 15 residues. Germline V gene lookup returns CDR1 SGHRS and CDR2 YFSETQ. The germline V and J ends were trimmed by 4 bases and 0 bases, with 13 bases remaining between them. The CDR3 region is CASSVLGGLNTEAFF. The CDR3 DNA sequence: TGCGCCAGCAGCGTTTTGGGGGGTCTGAACACTGAAGCTTTCTTT. The entire variable domain, with the rest obtained from reference TRBV5-1 and TRBJ1-1, is as follows: KAGVTQTPRYLIKTRGQQVTLSCSPISGHRSVSWYQQTPGQGLQFLFEYFSETQRNKGNFPGRFSGRQFSNSRSEMNVSTLELGDSALYLCASSVLGGLNTEAFFGQGTRLTVV.

The chain uses TRBV12-3 or TRBV12-4 and TRBJ1-4; D is unresolved. V lost 2 bases to trimming and J lost 4 bases, with 5 bases between them. CDR3 length: 13 amino acids. The CDR3 sequence is CASSLYFNEKLFF. DNA for the CDR3: TGTGCCAGCAGTTTATATTTTAATGAAAAACTGTTTTTT.

In nucleotides, the CDR3 is TGTGCCAGCAGCTCCACTCCCAGGGTATCCCTGGGGGGCTACACCTTC. Amino acids: CASSSTPRVSLGGYTF. The chain employs TRBV7-2 and TRBJ1-2, with D maybe TRBD1 (5 bases). Germline V lookup: CDR1 SGHTA, CDR2 FQGNSA. The CDR3 contains 16 residues. The V end lost 4 bases, the J end lost 8 bases, and 23 bases lay between the germline ends.

This chain connects TRBV6-2 or TRBV6-3 to TRBJ2-4; D possibly corresponds to TRBD1 (5 bases). The CDR3 is made up of 13 amino acids. The V end was cut by 6 bases, the J end by 9 bases, with 15 bases between. Looked up from germline, CDR1 is MNHEY and CDR2 is SVGEGT. The CDR3: CASRYRQMGIQYF. The CDR3 nucleotides are TGTGCCAGCAGATACCGACAGATGGGCATTCAGTACTTC.

In this sample, this clonotype turned up a few times. The genes are TRBV7-2 and TRBJ2-5, with D unclear. Per germline, CDR1 SGHTA and CDR2 FQGNSA. CDR3 size: 14 residues. The ends were cut back, 6 bases at V and 5 bases at J, with 16 bases in the middle. The CDR3 here is CASRLPGIFETQYF. For the CDR3, the DNA is TGTGCCAGCAGACTTCCAGGCATCTTTGAGACCCAGTACTTC.

This clonotype was seen more than once but under ten times. The chain carries TRBV25-1 and TRBJ1-1, with D possibly TRBD1 on 6 matching bases. The germline V gene encodes CDR1 MGHDK and CDR2 SYGVNS. There are 14 residues in the CDR3. V lost 4 bases to trimming and J lost 3 bases, with 12 bases between them. CDR3 residues: CASSGTGTYTEAFF. The CDR3 bases are TGTGCCAGCAGTGGTACAGGGACTTACACTGAAGCTTTCTTT.

This chain joins TRBV4-2 and TRBJ1-5; D is ambiguous. Deletions cut 4 bases from V and 8 bases from J, with 12 bases between. The CDR3 has 13 amino acids. Germline-derived CDR1 and CDR2 are LGHNA and YNFKEQ. For the CDR3, the DNA is TGTGCCAGCAGCCCAGGTGGGCGGGAGCCCCAGCATTTT. Translating gives CASSPGGREPQHF.

This chain's CDR3 is CASSLGGPSSTDTQYF. The DNA for the CDR3 is TGTGCCAGCAGCTTGGGGGGTCCTTCTAGCACAGATACGCAGTATTTT. The V gene is TRBV7-3, the J gene TRBJ2-3; possible D gene TRBD2, 6 bases. The CDR3 sequence is 16 residues long. V was shortened by 3 bases and J by 0 bases, with 13 bases between the two germline ends. The germline V gene encodes CDR1 SGHTA and CDR2 FQGTGA.